The table lists the clone carrying this T cell receptor beta chain with a few counts. The antigen remains unidentified. The TCR beta cDNA libraries contained unique molecular identifiers. TCRdb ran MiXCR on the PCR reads and lists one entry per CDR3 protein. This table has about 770,000 distinct CDR3 sequences, under 60% appearing once. After removal of 3 bases from V and 1 base from J, the junction contained 15 bases not matched to a gene. The CDR3 covers 18 residues. Germline CDR1 reads DFQATT; CDR2 reads SNEGSKA (reference sequence). The data derive from a study of post-analysis software for immune sequencing data. Findings and limits, study-wide: Five or six TRBV segments were significantly more frequent in patients than in controls. TRBV5-6, TRBV5-1 and TRBV20-1 were among these segments.

The chain is built from TRBV20-1 and TRBJ2-4, with 7 positions matching TRBD2. The sequencing input was blood. This clonotype was obtained from a girl between 10 and 17 years old with multiple sclerosis. The CDR3 protein is CSASVAVGGSWAKNIQYF. CDR3 sequence (DNA): TGCAGTGCTAGTGTAGCGGTCGGGGGGAGTTGGGCCAAAAACATTCAGTACTTC.